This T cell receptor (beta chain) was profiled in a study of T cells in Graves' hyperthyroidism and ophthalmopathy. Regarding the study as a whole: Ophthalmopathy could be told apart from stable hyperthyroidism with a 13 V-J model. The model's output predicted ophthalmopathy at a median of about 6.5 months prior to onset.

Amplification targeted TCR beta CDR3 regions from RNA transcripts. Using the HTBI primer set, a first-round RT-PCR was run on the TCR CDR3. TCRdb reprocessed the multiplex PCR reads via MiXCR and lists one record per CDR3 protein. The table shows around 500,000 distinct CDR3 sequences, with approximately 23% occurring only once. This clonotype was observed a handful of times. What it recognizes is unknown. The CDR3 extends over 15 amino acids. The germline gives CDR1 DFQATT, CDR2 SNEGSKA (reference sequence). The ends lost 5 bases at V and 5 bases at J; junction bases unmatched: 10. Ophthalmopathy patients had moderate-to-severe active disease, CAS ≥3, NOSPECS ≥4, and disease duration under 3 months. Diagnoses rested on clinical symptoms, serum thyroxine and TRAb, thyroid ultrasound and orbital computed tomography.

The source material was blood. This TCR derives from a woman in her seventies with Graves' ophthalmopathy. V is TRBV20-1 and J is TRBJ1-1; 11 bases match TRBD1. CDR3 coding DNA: TGCAGTGCTTGGGGACAGGGGGAAAGACGGACTGAAGCTTTCTTT. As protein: CSAWGQGERRTEAFF.